These T cell receptor beta chains were read from a single sample in a study of cytomegalovirus exposure and HLA in healthy donors. TCRdb keeps only in-frame clones here, not all; method: immunoSEQ multiplex PCR. The data contain under 200,000 clones, over 75% of them singletons. The sequenced sample consisted of PBMCs. These receptors all stem from a human donor in good health. The CDR3 runs from the conserved cysteine through the conserved F or W. Fields, in order: CDR3 length, D gene, V gene, clone size, J gene, CDR3 protein, CDR3 DNA. A D gene is named only where the DNA matches it firmly. Size is stated for part of the rows, as once, few or many counts, or as a class when the clone is expanded.

16	-	TRBV7-9	-	TRBJ2-1	CASSSITGTTYNEQFF	TGTGCCAGCAGCTCCATCACCGGGACAACCTACAATGAGCAGTTCTTC
15	TRBD1	TRBV9	-	TRBJ1-5	CASRKGTGKNQPQHF	TGTGCCAGCAGAAAAGGGACAGGGAAAAATCAGCCCCAGCATTTT
16	TRBD2	TRBV2	-	TRBJ2-7	CASKASGGGSSYEQYF	TGTGCCAGCAAGGCTAGCGGGGGTGGTAGCTCCTACGAGCAGTACTTC
15	TRBD1	TRBV11-3	-	TRBJ1-1	CASSLFTGANTEAFF	TGTGCCAGCAGCTTATTTACAGGGGCGAACACTGAAGCTTTCTTT
17	TRBD2	TRBV5-4	-	TRBJ2-3	CASSLGLAGGVADTQYF	TGTGCCAGCAGCTTGGGGCTAGCGGGGGGGGTTGCAGATACGCAGTATTTT
15	-	TRBV15	-	TRBJ1-5	CATSRGGGWNQPQHF	TGTGCCACCAGCAGAGGGGGCGGTTGGAATCAGCCCCAGCATTTT
15	-	TRBV13	-	TRBJ1-3	CASSLVGSSGNTIYF	TGTGCCAGCAGCTTAGTGGGCAGCTCTGGAAACACCATATATTTT
14	TRBD1	TRBV5-1	-	TRBJ1-1	CASSVGQSDTEAFF	TGCGCCAGCAGCGTGGGACAGTCTGACACTGAAGCTTTCTTT
16	TRBD2	TRBV6-6	-	TRBJ2-3	CASTKQRGDLTDTQYF	TGTGCCAGCACCAAACAGCGGGGGGACCTCACAGATACGCAGTATTTT
14	-	TRBV5-6	once	TRBJ2-7	CASSLGFFHNEQYF	TGTGCCAGCAGCTTGGGCTTCTTCCACAACGAGCAGTACTTC
15	-	TRBV6-6	-	TRBJ1-6	CASKIPGQENSPLHF	TGTGCCAGCAAAATTCCGGGACAAGAGAATTCACCCCTCCACTTT
16	-	TRBV6-5	-	TRBJ1-1	CASSYGLAYLNTEAFF	TGTGCCAGCAGTTATGGGCTAGCGTACTTGAACACTGAAGCTTTCTTT
15	TRBD2	TRBV25-1	-	TRBJ2-3	CGTEGSGGSTDTQYF	TGTGGCACGGAAGGCAGCGGGGGTTCCACAGATACGCAGTATTTT
16	-	TRBV25-1	-	TRBJ2-1	CASSESQVPLYNEQFF	TGTGCCAGCAGTGAATCCCAAGTCCCACTATACAATGAGCAGTTCTTC
16	-	TRBV4-3	-	TRBJ2-7	CASSHGTLGAIYEQYF	TGCGCCAGCAGCCACGGGACACTTGGGGCAATCTACGAGCAGTACTTC
16	-	TRBV15	-	TRBJ1-2	CATSRDLGRSVEDYTF	TGTGCCACCAGCAGAGATTTAGGCCGGAGCGTTGAGGACTACACCTTC
13	TRBD2	TRBV29-1	-	TRBJ2-5	CSVEEGLAVAQYF	TGCAGCGTTGAAGAGGGACTAGCGGTGGCCCAGTACTTC
15	TRBD2	TRBV7-2	-	TRBJ2-1	CASSHDATSVNEQFF	TGTGCCAGCAGCCACGACGCGACTAGCGTAAATGAGCAGTTCTTC
10	-	TRBV20-1	once	TRBJ2-5	CSAGRETQYF	TGCAGTGCCGGGAGAGAGACCCAGTACTTC
15	TRBD1	TRBV5-1	-	TRBJ2-2	CASSAGTGGSGELFF	TGCGCCAGCAGCGCCGGGACAGGAGGTTCGGGGGAGCTGTTTTTT
16	-	TRBV18	-	TRBJ1-1	CASSPPLLQTNTEAFF	TGTGCCAGCTCACCACCGTTACTCCAGACTAACACTGAAGCTTTCTTT
17	-	TRBV9	-	TRBJ1-1	CASSGDVTGSMNTEAFF	TGTGCCAGCAGCGGAGACGTTACAGGGAGCATGAACACTGAAGCTTTCTTT
17	-	TRBV5-6	few	TRBJ1-5	CASSLAGGARSSQPQHF	TGTGCCAGCAGCTTGGCTGGGGGCGCGAGGTCCAGTCAGCCCCAGCATTTT
16	TRBD2	TRBV10-3	-	TRBJ2-3	CAISDGLAGAADTQYF	TGTGCCATCAGTGACGGGCTAGCGGGGGCTGCAGATACGCAGTATTTT
15	TRBD1	TRBV7-6	once	TRBJ2-7	CASSYRTGDPYEQYF	TGTGCCAGCAGCTACCGGACAGGGGATCCCTACGAGCAGTACTTC
15	-	TRBV7-6	-	TRBJ2-7	CASSLGSGLTYEQYF	TGTGCCAGCAGCTTAGGGTCTGGGCTTACCTACGAGCAGTACTTC
21	TRBD1	TRBV2	-	TRBJ2-6	CASSDFVGTGAPRPGANVLTF	TGTGCCAGCAGTGATTTTGTGGGGACAGGGGCCCCTCGTCCTGGGGCCAACGTCCTGACTTTC
14	-	TRBV2	-	TRBJ1-2	CASSDLTGADGYTF	TGTGCCAGCAGTGACCTTACAGGAGCTGATGGCTACACCTTC
15	TRBD1	TRBV5-5	-	TRBJ2-3	CASSFVGGDTDTQYF	TGTGCCAGCAGCTTCGTAGGGGGCGACACAGATACGCAGTATTTT
15	TRBD1	TRBV2	-	TRBJ2-7	CATSPEGQAISEQYF	TGTGCCACCTCTCCCGAGGGACAGGCCATTTCCGAGCAGTACTTC
12	TRBD1	TRBV7-9	-	TRBJ2-7	CASSLTGSEQYF	TGTGCCAGCAGCTTGACAGGGAGCGAGCAGTACTTC
20	TRBD2	TRBV5-1	once	TRBJ2-2	CASSSGTKRLAGLNTGELFF	TGCGCCAGCAGCTCCGGGACGAAACGACTAGCGGGGCTGAACACCGGGGAGCTGTTTTTT
15	TRBD1	TRBV4-1	-	TRBJ2-5	CASSQGQGFGETQYF	TGCGCCAGCAGCCAAGGACAGGGCTTTGGAGAGACCCAGTACTTC
16	-	TRBV7-2	-	TRBJ1-3	CASSLAGGQFGNTIYF	TGTGCCAGCAGCTTAGCAGGGGGTCAATTTGGAAACACCATATATTTT
13	TRBD1	TRBV7-3	-	TRBJ1-1	CASSLTGQGIAFF	TGTGCCAGCAGCTTAACCGGACAGGGAATTGCTTTCTTT
14	TRBD1	TRBV10-2	-	TRBJ1-2	CASSEYNRGVGYTF	TGCGCCAGCAGTGAATATAACAGGGGTGTTGGCTACACCTTC
13	-	TRBV15	-	TRBJ2-1	CATSREEEYEQFF	TGTGCCACCAGCAGGGAGGAAGAGTATGAGCAGTTCTTC
14	-	TRBV6-6	few	TRBJ1-1	CASSWTALNTEAFF	TGTGCCAGCAGTTGGACAGCGTTGAACACTGAAGCTTTCTTT
14	-	TRBV6-6	-	TRBJ2-2	CASSGYGDTGELFF	TGTGCCAGCAGTGGATACGGGGATACCGGGGAGCTGTTTTTT
15	TRBD1	TRBV14	-	TRBJ1-2	CASSPTLRGLNGYTF	TGTGCCAGCAGCCCCACCCTAAGGGGGCTGAATGGCTACACCTTC
14	-	TRBV7-9	-	TRBJ1-6	CASSPNPGNSPLHF	TGTGCCAGCAGCCCCAATCCGGGGAATTCACCCCTCCACTTT
15	TRBD1	TRBV5-4	-	TRBJ2-2	CASRLTGSNTGELFF	TGTGCCAGCAGATTGACAGGGTCTAACACCGGGGAGCTGTTTTTT
15	TRBD2	TRBV7-2	-	TRBJ2-4	CASSPAGAIKNIQYF	TGTGCCAGCAGCCCCGCGGGAGCGATCAAAAACATTCAGTACTTC
14	TRBD2	TRBV6-6	-	TRBJ2-2	CASSARGGTGELFF	TGTGCCAGCAGTGCTCGCGGGGGCACCGGGGAGCTGTTTTTT
15	TRBD1	TRBV2	-	TRBJ1-4	CASRGTGDQVEKLFF	TGTGCCAGCAGGGGGACAGGGGATCAAGTAGAAAAACTGTTTTTT
14	TRBD2	TRBV4-3	-	TRBJ2-3	CASSPGLGADTQYF	TGCGCCAGCAGCCCCGGACTAGGCGCAGATACGCAGTATTTT
12	-	TRBV28	-	TRBJ1-2	CASKGQGRGYTF	TGTGCCAGCAAGGGCCAGGGTCGAGGCTACACCTTC
15	-	TRBV4-3	few	TRBJ1-1	CASSQETGWNTEAFF	TGCGCCAGCAGCCAAGAGACTGGGTGGAACACTGAAGCTTTCTTT
11	-	TRBV2	-	TRBJ2-2	CLTMNTGELFF	TGCCTGACAATGAACACCGGGGAGCTGTTTTTT
17	TRBD1	TRBV4-1	-	TRBJ1-3	CASSQDRRQGFGNTIYF	TGCGCCAGCAGCCAAGATCGGCGACAGGGGTTCGGAAACACCATATATTTT
19	-	TRBV7-9	-	TRBJ1-1	CASSLGGVWEPVMNTEAFF	TGTGCCAGCAGCTTAGGGGGGGTTTGGGAGCCAGTCATGAACACTGAAGCTTTCTTT
15	TRBD2	TRBV6-6	-	TRBJ2-5	CASSFARGAQETQYF	TGTGCCAGCAGTTTCGCGCGGGGGGCACAAGAGACCCAGTACTTC
16	TRBD1	TRBV6-6	-	TRBJ2-2	CASSAAGGADTGELFF	TGTGCCAGCAGTGCCGCAGGGGGCGCTGACACCGGGGAGCTGTTTTTT